A single sample is the source of the 27 T cell receptor beta chains below, sequenced in a study of T cell changes during pregnancy in multiple sclerosis. Some clones are missing from TCRdb's copy, which holds only in-frame ones; the method was immunoSEQ multiplex PCR. The sample has some 45,000 clones; around 90% are singletons. Specimen: CD4+ T cells from peripheral blood mononuclear cells, collected after pregnancy. The receptor source for this set is a female donor in good health, enrolled as a control in a pregnancy study.

The V gene is TRBV30, the J gene TRBJ1-4; 8 nucleotides line up with TRBD1. There are 15 residues in the CDR3. The ends lost 3 bases at V and 7 bases at J; junction bases unmatched: 10. The germline CDR1 and CDR2 sequences are GTSNPN and SVGIG (reference sequence). The CDR3 bases are TGTGCCTGGAGGTCCCCAGGGGGCCGGGTTGAAAAACTGTTTTTT. Translated, it gives CAWRSPGGRVEKLFF.

As concerns this clone: In the same sample, other DNA sequences code for this CDR3. The V gene is TRBV4-1, the J gene TRBJ2-7; TRBD2 matches at 15 bases. After removal of 4 bases from V and 0 bases from J, the junction contained 7 bases not matched to a gene. The CDR3 is 18 amino acids. The germline gives CDR1 MGHRA, CDR2 YSYEKL. The CDR3 here is CASSRGLAGGPSSYEQYF. In DNA, the CDR3 is TGCGCCAGCAGCCGCGGACTAGCGGGAGGGCCGAGCTCCTACGAGCAGTACTTC.

V usage is TRBV28 and J usage is TRBJ2-5; TRBD2 aligns across 8 bases. V lost 6 bases and J lost 10; bases outside the gene matches: 16. CDR1 is MDHEN, CDR2 SYDVKM, per germline. There are 15 residues in the CDR3. DNA of the CDR3: TGTGCCAGCAGCATACAGCGGGGGCCAGGGGAGGACCAGTACTTC. It is translated as CASSIQRGPGEDQYF.

In its sample, this clone was seen a few times. The chain employs TRBV28 and TRBJ1-1, with D possibly being TRBD1 (5 bases). With 1 base removed from V and 3 bases from J, the gap between germline ends came to 9 bases. Germline V lookup: CDR1 MDHEN, CDR2 SYDVKM. This CDR3 spans 14 amino acids. CDR3 sequence: CASSLYGGYTEAFF. CDR3 coding DNA: TGTGCCAGCAGTTTATACGGGGGATACACTGAAGCTTTCTTT.

The chain combines TRBV2 with TRBJ1-5; D is ambiguous. Trimming pared 2 bases from V and 7 bases from J, leaving 15 bases between. Germline V gives CDR1 SNHLY, CDR2 FYNNEI. This CDR3 has 15 amino acids. The CDR3 DNA follows: TGTGCCAGCAGTGAATTCAGGAATGCACACCAGCCCCAGCATTTT. This codes for CASSEFRNAHQPQHF.

The chain carries TRBV4-2 and TRBJ2-1, with D perhaps TRBD2 (6 bases). The V end lost 1 base, the J end lost 4 bases, and 17 bases lay between the germline ends. This CDR3 spans 17 amino acids. Per the germline V gene, CDR1 is LGHNA and CDR2 is YNFKEQ. The CDR3 coding sequence is TGTGCCAGCAGCCAAGGGCCGACTAGATCGGGATACAATGAGCAGTTCTTC. Translation gives CASSQGPTRSGYNEQFF.

V is TRBV28 and J is TRBJ1-6, with 10 bases matching TRBD1. CDR1 is MDHEN, CDR2 SYDVKM, per germline. The CDR3 spans 17 residues. Losses at the gene ends were 3 bases for V and 6 bases for J; bases not matched to a gene: 8. This chain's CDR3 is CASSFQFRDRGNSPLHF. CDR3 nucleotide sequence: TGTGCCAGCAGTTTCCAATTCCGGGACAGGGGTAATTCACCCCTCCACTTT.

CDR3 residues: CASRSQGAEQPQHF. The CDR3 DNA follows: TGTGCCAGTAGGTCACAGGGGGCGGAGCAGCCCCAGCATTTT. The J gene is TRBJ1-5, the V gene TRBV19; 9 bases agree with TRBD1. The germline V gene has CDR1 LNHDA and CDR2 SQIVND (reference sequence). The CDR3 extends over 14 amino acids. V gave up 6 bases and J gave up 7 bases; unmatched junction bases: 7.

This chain connects TRBV10-3 to TRBJ2-7; D is unresolved. Germline V lookup: CDR1 ENHRY, CDR2 SYGVKD. The V end was cut by 11 bases, the J end by 3 bases, with 17 bases between. This CDR3 region has 13 residues. CDR3 amino acids: CAHQMGQDYEQYF. CDR3 coding DNA: TGTGCCCATCAAATGGGCCAAGACTACGAGCAGTACTTC.

The J gene is TRBJ2-3, the V gene TRBV7-3, with D maybe TRBD1 (5 bases). The germline CDR1 and CDR2 sequences are SGHTA and FQGTGA. CDR3 length: 13 amino acids. V lost 4 bases to trimming and J lost 5 bases, with 10 bases between them. DNA of the CDR3: TGTGCCAGCAGCTCCCTCAGGGAAGATACGCAGTATTTT. Protein: CASSSLREDTQYF.

The V gene is TRBV7-2, the J gene TRBJ1-5; D perhaps matches TRBD1 (5 bases). Per the germline V gene, CDR1 is SGHTA and CDR2 is FQGNSA. The CDR3 loop spans 15 amino acids. The ends were cut back, 1 base at V and 2 bases at J, with 9 bases in the middle. In DNA, the CDR3 is TGTGCCAGCAGCTTAGAATGGGGCCGCAATCAGCCCCAGCATTTT. Its translation is CASSLEWGRNQPQHF. Based on the CDR3 plus reference TRBV7-2 and TRBJ1-5, the full variable domain is GAGVSQSPSNKVTEKGKDVELRCDPISGHTALYWYRQSLGQGLEFLIYFQGNSAPDKSGLPSDRFSAERTGGSVSTLTIQRTQQEDSAVYLCASSLEWGRNQPQHFGDGTRLSIL.

This clone occurred a few times. The rearrangement joins TRBV29-1 to TRBJ1-2; possibly TRBD1 for D (5 bases). The CDR3 has 11 amino acids. V lost 5 bases and J lost 8, with 12 bases in between. From germline, CDR1 is SQVTM and CDR2 ANQGSEA. This CDR3 reads CSVQRQGGYTF. The CDR3 coding sequence is TGCAGCGTTCAAAGGCAGGGCGGCTACACCTTC. Full variable domain (missing parts from reference TRBV29-1 and TRBJ1-2): SAVISQKPSRDICQRGTSLTIQCQVDSQVTMMFWYRQQPGQSLTLIATANQGSEATYESGFVIDKFPISRPNLTFSTLTVSNMSPEDSSIYLCSVQRQGGYTFGSGTRLTVV.

CDR3 sequence reads: CASIQLGQGDQPQHF. CDR3 coding DNA: TGTGCCAGCATCCAACTGGGACAGGGTGATCAGCCCCAGCATTTT. The chain uses TRBV6-1 and TRBJ1-5, with 9 bases identical to TRBD1. Germline CDR1 reads MNHNS; CDR2 reads SASEGT. CDR3 length: 15 amino acids. With V trimmed by 7 bases and J by 5 bases, 9 bases remained unmatched.

This CDR3 reads CASSQVKASGSNEQFF. The CDR3 region has the DNA TGTGCCAGCAGCCAAGTCAAGGCTAGCGGGAGCAATGAGCAGTTCTTC. The V gene is TRBV4-2, the J gene TRBJ2-1; 10 nucleotides agree with TRBD2. This CDR3 has 16 amino acids. The ends lost 1 base at V and 6 bases at J; junction bases unmatched: 6. Germline V gene lookup returns CDR1 LGHNA and CDR2 YNFKEQ.

This clone has only a few counts. The gene calls are TRBV5-4 and TRBJ1-6; D is possibly TRBD1 (5 bases). CDR1 and CDR2 from the germline V gene are SGHNT and YYREEE (reference sequence). V was clipped by 10 bases and J by 7 bases, with 21 bases between them. CDR3 length: 15 residues. CDR3 DNA sequence: TGTGCCGCCGCCTCGGCAGGGCAAATGAATTCACCCCTCCACTTT. Protein sequence: CAAASAGQMNSPLHF.

This rearrangement joins TRBV18 to TRBJ1-2; TRBD1 is a possible D gene (5 bases). The CDR3 length is 14 residues. Trimming cost V 3 bases and J 4 bases, with 12 bases left between them. Germline V gene sequence: CDR1 KGHSH, CDR2 LQKENI. The CDR3 coding sequence is TGTGCCAGCTCACCTGACAGAAACAGCTATGGCTACACCTTC. Translated: CASSPDRNSYGYTF.

The chain uses TRBV5-1 and TRBJ1-1; D is possibly TRBD1 (6 bases). V lost 5 bases and J lost 4, with 12 bases in between. Germline lookup yields CDR1 SGHRS and CDR2 YFSETQ. CDR3 length: 13 amino acids. CDR3 in DNA: TGCGCCAGCAGTCTAAAAGGGGGCACTGAAGCTTTCTTT. It translates to CASSLKGGTEAFF.

The CDR3 loop is CASSFRTSGGGTQYF. The CDR3 nucleotides read TGCGCCAGCAGCTTCCGGACTAGCGGGGGGGGTACGCAGTATTTT. The rearrangement uses TRBV5-1 and TRBJ2-3; 15 bases map to TRBD2. Germline lookup yields CDR1 SGHRS and CDR2 YFSETQ. The V gene end was trimmed by 2 bases and the J gene end by 8 bases; junction bases not matched to a gene: 3. The CDR3 loop spans 15 amino acids.

The genes are TRBV5-4 and TRBJ1-1; D gene uncertain. The CDR3 is 13 amino acids. Germline values: CDR1 SGHNT, CDR2 YYREEE (reference sequence). The ends were cut back, 5 bases at V and 1 base at J, with 9 bases in the middle. In DNA form, the CDR3 reads TGTGCCAGCAGTGACACCTGGAACACTGAAGCTTTCTTT. This codes for CASSDTWNTEAFF.

The gene calls are TRBV5-5 and TRBJ2-1; TRBD1 matches 9 bases. This CDR3 has 16 residues. The junction had 7 bases not matched to a gene; V was cut back by 5 bases and J by 1 base. Per germline, CDR1 SGHKS and CDR2 YYEKEE (reference sequence). This CDR3 reads CASSSLQGASYNEQFF. The DNA of the CDR3 is TGTGCCAGCAGTTCCCTACAGGGGGCTTCCTACAATGAGCAGTTCTTC. The complete variable domain, with remaining parts taken from reference TRBV5-5 and TRBJ2-1, reads DAGVTQSPTHLIKTRGQQVTLRCSPISGHKSVSWYQQVLGQGPQFIFQYYEKEERGRGNFPDRFSARQFPNYSSELNVNALLLGDSALYLCASSSLQGASYNEQFFGPGTRLTVL.

The V gene is TRBV6-5, the J gene TRBJ2-7, with 9 bases that match TRBD1. The trim removed 7 bases at V and 4 bases at J, leaving 8 bases unmatched. The CDR3 is 14 residues long. Germline-derived CDR1 and CDR2 are MNHEY and SVGAGI. The CDR3 coding sequence is TGTGCCAGCACGACCGGGACAGGGTCATACGAGCAGTACTTC. The encoded protein is CASTTGTGSYEQYF.

The chain combines TRBV27 with TRBJ1-2, with 11 bases fitting TRBD1. This CDR3 has 17 residues. V lost 5 bases and J lost 8; bases outside the gene matches: 16. Germline V gene sequence: CDR1 MNHEY, CDR2 SMNVEV (reference sequence). CDR3 in DNA: TGTGCCAGCAGTCCGTACCCAGCTGGACAGGGGGCGGAGGGCTACACCTTC. Translating it yields CASSPYPAGQGAEGYTF.

The genes are TRBV18 and TRBJ2-1; D remains ambiguous. Germline V gene lookup returns CDR1 KGHSH and CDR2 LQKENI. The CDR3 is made up of 15 amino acids. V shed 5 bases and J shed 7 bases, with 18 bases lying between them. The CDR3 sequence is CASSKTTGSENEQFF. The CDR3 DNA sequence: TGTGCCAGCTCAAAAACGACTGGCAGCGAAAATGAGCAGTTCTTC.

The chain uses TRBV18 and TRBJ2-7; TRBD1 matches 7 bases. From germline, CDR1 is KGHSH and CDR2 LQKENI. V lost 3 bases and J lost 4; bases outside the gene matches: 6. This CDR3 has 14 residues. The CDR3 region is CASSPGTGEYEQYF. CDR3 nucleotides: TGTGCCAGCTCACCGGGCACAGGGGAATACGAGCAGTACTTC.

This clone was picked up a small number of times. The V gene is TRBV29-1, the J gene TRBJ2-2; tentatively, D is TRBD2 (7 bases). The CDR3 is 15 residues long. Germline-derived CDR1 and CDR2 are SQVTM and ANQGSEA. With 6 bases removed from V and 5 bases from J, the gap between germline ends came to 19 bases. The CDR3 loop reads CSVLRGGGRTGELFF. The DNA for the CDR3 is TGCAGCGTCCTTCGAGGGGGGGGGCGGACCGGGGAGCTGTTTTTT.

This chain connects TRBV7-3 to TRBJ2-2; D unresolved. The germline V gene encodes CDR1 SGHTA and CDR2 FQGTGA. The CDR3 spans 14 residues. Trimming shortened V by 0 bases and J by 6 bases, and 8 bases separated the two germline ends. Written as DNA, the CDR3 is TGTGCCAGCAGCTTAACGGGCTTCGCCGGGGAGCTGTTTTTT. It specifies CASSLTGFAGELFF.

V usage is TRBV10-3 and J usage is TRBJ2-7; the D is unclear. This CDR3 has 13 residues. CDR1 ENHRY and CDR2 SYGVKD come from the germline V gene. The V and J ends lost 4 bases and 6 bases respectively, with 13 bases between them. In DNA form, the CDR3 reads TGTGCCATCAGTGGAACAGCTCTCGGCGAGCAGTACTTC. As protein: CAISGTALGEQYF.